The entry that follows covers one TCR beta chain sequence. Its antigen is not identified. The entry originates in a study of vaccination and CD4 T cells after COVID-19. About the study: Testing by nasal swab PCR showed convalescent patients to be SARS-CoV-2 positive; 8 or 9 were mild and one was severe. A vaccine, either BNT162b2 or mRNA-1273, was given to participants in two doses.

Indicated treatment: approximately nine-day PBMC culture with coronavirus spike peptide pools or control peptides (ViraFEST assay). TCR sequencing followed the expansion of antigen-specific T cells with peptide pools in ViraFEST. Researchers used the Oncomine TCR Beta short-read assay to sequence DNA from cultured CD4+ T cells. TCRdb recomputed calls from the PCR reads with MiXCR, one row per CDR3 protein. This repertoire shows 20,000 to 25,000 distinct CDR3 sequences, approximately 61% found once; its top ten account for 3% to 4%. Whole-study findings and limits: Median counts of SARS-CoV-2-reactive clonotypes increased from roughly 19 to 38; this difference was not significant.

What was sequenced was CD4+ T cells from blood, cultured in vitro. This TCR was recovered from a human donor who had recovered from COVID-19.

CDR3 nucleotide sequence: TGCAGTGCAATGGGACGTGGGGGAGATACGCAGTATTTT. It is translated as CSAMGRGGDTQYF. This chain links TRBV20-1 with TRBJ2-3; D may correspond to TRBD1 or TRBD2 (5 bases each). Trimming pared 6 bases from V and 5 bases from J, leaving 15 bases between. From germline, CDR1 is DFQATT and CDR2 SNEGSKA (reference sequence). The length of the CDR3 is 13 residues.